This entry lists 22 T cell receptor beta chains sequenced from one sample in a study of OX40 agonist ivuxolimab in advanced cancers. TCRdb keeps only in-frame clones here, not all; method: immunoSEQ multiplex PCR. The sample includes tens of thousands of clones, 85% to 90% seen only once; the top ten take more than 10%. The source was CD4+ or CD8+ T cells sorted from blood, collected in a trial of the OX40 agonist ivuxolimab. The origin of the receptors is an adult with an advanced solid tumor such as melanoma, head and neck, liver or kidney cancer.

The chain employs TRBV9 and TRBJ2-6, with D possibly being TRBD1 (6 bases). Germline assignment: CDR1 SGDLS and CDR2 YYNGEE. V gave up 4 bases and J gave up 4 bases, with 9 bases separating them. The CDR3 is made up of 14 amino acids. The chain's CDR3 is CASSLTGGANVLTF. Here the CDR3 DNA reads TGTGCCAGCAGCTTGACAGGAGGGGCCAACGTCCTGACTTTC.

The V call is TRBV21-1, the J call TRBJ1-1. TRBV21-1 is listed as a pseudogene. This CDR3 region has 14 residues. CDR3: CASSKRGMNTEAFF. As DNA, the CDR3 is TGTGCCAGCAGCAAACGGGGCATGAACACTGAAGCTTTCTTT.

The chain links TRBV4-2 to TRBJ2-7; tentative D call: TRBD2 (6 bases). This CDR3 has 18 residues. CDR1 is LGHNA and CDR2 is YNFKEQ in the germline V gene. V was clipped by 2 bases and J by 2 bases, with 22 bases between them. This chain's CDR3 is CASSQTPALTGVTYEQYF. CDR3 nucleotide sequence: TGTGCCAGCAGCCAAACACCCGCCCTCACGGGGGTCACCTACGAGCAGTACTTC.

This chain links TRBV28 with TRBJ1-5; possible D gene TRBD1, 5 bases. This CDR3 spans 17 amino acids. V lost 2 bases and J 2 bases, leaving 16 bases between the germline ends. From germline, CDR1 is MDHEN and CDR2 SYDVKM. The CDR3 DNA follows: TGTGCCAGCAGTTTAGTGACAGCAGGAACTCGCAATCAGCCCCAGCATTTT. Translated, it gives CASSLVTAGTRNQPQHF.

CDR3 sequence: CASSQGLTGYTF. DNA for the CDR3: TGTGCCAGTAGTCAGGGTTTAACTGGCTACACCTTC. The V call is TRBV19, the J call TRBJ1-2, with D possibly matching TRBD1 (5 bases). There are 12 residues in the CDR3. Looked up from germline, CDR1 is LNHDA and CDR2 is SQIVND (reference sequence). Deletions cut 5 bases from V and 7 bases from J, with 11 bases between.

The rearrangement joins TRBV28 to TRBJ1-6; D gene unclear. V shed 4 bases and J shed 8 bases, with 15 bases lying between them. Germline assignment: CDR1 MDHEN and CDR2 SYDVKM. The CDR3 loop spans 15 amino acids. CDR3 DNA sequence: TGTGCCAGCAGTTCACCAACCAAGTGGTATTCACCCCTCCACTTT. Its translation: CASSSPTKWYSPLHF.

The chain couples TRBV9 to TRBJ1-3; 7 bases map to TRBD1. From germline, CDR1 is SGDLS and CDR2 YYNGEE. Trimming took 2 bases from V and 3 from J; bases not matched to a gene: 5. There are 15 residues in the CDR3. CDR3 protein: CASSVGDRDGNTIYF. Written as DNA, the CDR3 is TGTGCCAGCAGCGTGGGAGACAGGGATGGAAACACCATATATTTT. Together with reference TRBV9 and TRBJ1-3, the CDR3 gives the full variable domain: DSGVTQTPKHLITATGQRVTLRCSPRSGDLSVYWYQQSLDQGLQFLIQYYNGEERAKGNILERFSAQQFPDLHSELNLSSLELGDSALYFCASSVGDRDGNTIYFGEGSWLTVV.

The chain carries TRBV4-1 and TRBJ2-3, with 8 bases identical to TRBD2. The CDR3 spans 18 residues. The V gene's germline CDR1 is MGHRA and CDR2 YSYEKL. Germline trimming cut 4 bases from V and 2 bases from J; bases unmatched to any gene: 14. In DNA form, the CDR3 reads TGCGCCAGCAGCCTTACTAGCGGCATAAACCTAATCACAGATACGCAGTATTTT. This sequence encodes CASSLTSGINLITDTQYF.

The chain combines TRBV6-1 with TRBJ2-3; no clear D. The CDR3 has 12 residues. Germline values: CDR1 MNHNS, CDR2 SASEGT. Trimming left V 6 bases short and J 0 bases short, with 4 bases between. The CDR3 sequence: CASSSSTDTQYF. The CDR3 DNA reads TGTGCCAGCAGCTCTAGCACAGATACGCAGTATTTT.

This clone was detected only a few times. The rearrangement joins TRBV7-9 to TRBJ2-2; 14 nucleotides line up with TRBD2. V lost 4 bases, J lost 7 bases, and 14 bases stayed unmatched. The length of the CDR3 is 19 residues. The germline CDR1 and CDR2 sequences are SEHNR and FQNEAQ (reference sequence). CDR3 DNA sequence: TGTGCCAGCAGCTCCAAGCGACTAGCGGGAGGGAGATCCGGCGGGGAGCTGTTTTTT. It translates to CASSSKRLAGGRSGGELFF.

The rearrangement links TRBV6-5 to TRBJ2-3; D ambiguous. CDR1 and CDR2 (germline): MNHEY, SVGAGI. This CDR3 region has 13 residues. V gave up 4 bases and J gave up 9 bases, with 14 bases separating them. Here the CDR3 DNA reads TGTGCCAGCAGTTCCCAGATCCGAGCCACGCAGTATTTT. This encodes CASSSQIRATQYF.

The chain recombines TRBV6-5 with TRBJ2-2, with a tentative D call TRBD1 (6 bases). CDR1 is MNHEY, CDR2 SVGAGI, per germline. CDR3 length: 15 residues. Trimming removed 6 bases at V and 0 bases at J, with 11 bases between. The CDR3 protein is CASRPDSPNTGELFF. CDR3 sequence (DNA): TGTGCCAGCAGACCGGACAGTCCGAACACCGGGGAGCTGTTTTTT.

This chain links TRBV10-1 with TRBJ2-1; D is unclear. Germline CDR1 WNHNN, CDR2 SYGVQD (reference sequence). With 5 bases removed from V and 5 bases from J, the gap between germline ends came to 13 bases. The CDR3 contains 14 residues. Here the CDR3 reads CASSSRPLNNEQFF. As DNA, the CDR3 is TGCGCCAGCAGTAGCAGGCCCCTAAACAATGAGCAGTTCTTC.

This clone was seen once. The chain recombines TRBV9 with TRBJ2-5, with unresolved D. This CDR3 comprises 14 residues. The germline CDR1 and CDR2 sequences are SGDLS and YYNGEE. V was trimmed by 0 bases and J by 0 bases, leaving 6 bases between them. The CDR3, as DNA: TGTGCCAGCAGCGTAGACGGATACCAAGAGACCCAGTACTTC. As protein: CASSVDGYQETQYF.

V is TRBV7-9 and J is TRBJ2-1; tentative D call: TRBD2 (5 bases). V was shortened by 5 bases and J by 0 bases, with 20 bases between the two germline ends. CDR3 length equals 18 residues. The V gene's germline CDR1 is SEHNR and CDR2 FQNEAQ (reference sequence). CDR3 loop: CASSTQTRTGSSYNEQFF. Here the CDR3 DNA reads TGTGCCAGCAGCACCCAAACACGGACGGGGAGCTCCTACAATGAGCAGTTCTTC. Full variable domain (missing parts from reference TRBV7-9 and TRBJ2-1): DTGVSQNPRHKITKRGQNVTFRCDPISEHNRLYWYRQTLGQGPEFLTYFQNEAQLEKSRLLSDRFSAERPKGSFSTLEIQRTEQGDSAMYLCASSTQTRTGSSYNEQFFGPGTRLTVL.

The J gene is TRBJ2-3, the V gene TRBV5-1; D might be TRBD1 (7 bases). The CDR3 is 15 amino acids. The germline gives CDR1 SGHRS, CDR2 YFSETQ. Trimming shortened V by 3 bases and J by 0 bases, and 11 bases separated the two germline ends. CDR3 DNA sequence: TGCGCCAGCAGCTGGGCAGGGGGGAGCACAGATACGCAGTATTTT. Protein product: CASSWAGGSTDTQYF.

V gene TRBV18 combines with J gene TRBJ2-7; the match to TRBD1 covers 11 bases. J gave up 0 bases and V 5 bases, and 3 bases lay outside the gene matches. CDR3 length equals 15 residues. The V gene's germline CDR1 is KGHSH and CDR2 LQKENI. CDR3 residues: CASSRDRGYSYEQYF. CDR3 DNA sequence: TGTGCCAGCTCAAGGGACAGGGGGTACTCCTACGAGCAGTACTTC.

The chain joins TRBV2 to TRBJ2-5; the D gene is possibly TRBD1 (5 bases). The J call may be wrong; the DNA end is better matched by TRBJ2-7. Germline loops: CDR1 SNHLY, CDR2 FYNNEI. This CDR3 is 13 amino acids long. Here the CDR3 reads CASSEGQRSEQYF. CDR3 nucleotide sequence: TGTGCCAGCAGTGAGGGGCAAAGGTCCGAGCAGTACTTC.

The chain joins TRBV15 to TRBJ2-7; D gene unclear. This CDR3 has 16 amino acids. Between the trimmed V and J ends, which lost 6 bases and 3 bases, there was a span of 21 bases. Germline CDR1 LNHNV, CDR2 YYDKDF (reference sequence). CDR3 loop: CATSEIEMGKFYEQYF. The CDR3 DNA is TGTGCCACCAGTGAAATAGAGATGGGAAAATTCTACGAGCAGTACTTC. Supplemented by reference TRBV15 and TRBJ2-7, the full variable domain reads DAMVIQNPRYQVTQFGKPVTLSCSQTLNHNVMYWYQQKSSQAPKLLFHYYDKDFNNEADTPDNFQSRRPNTSFCFLDIRSPGLGDTAMYLCATSEIEMGKFYEQYFGPGTRLTVT.

The chain uses TRBV2 and TRBJ1-6; the D is unclear. The V and J ends lost 4 bases and 9 bases respectively, with 4 bases between them. Germline V CDR1 and CDR2: SNHLY, FYNNEI. This CDR3 contains 11 residues. The CDR3 DNA follows: TGTGCCAGCAGTGGTACTTCACCCCTCCACTTT. This gives the protein CASSGTSPLHF.

The rearrangement links TRBV10-2 to TRBJ2-1; D remains unclear. CDR1 and CDR2 from the germline V gene are WSHSY and SAAADI. This CDR3 comprises 13 residues. V lost 4 bases and J lost 0, with 4 bases in between. The CDR3 loop is CASSGDSYNEQFF. CDR3 DNA: TGCGCCAGCAGTGGGGACTCCTACAATGAGCAGTTCTTC.

This rearrangement joins TRBV19 to TRBJ1-1, with no clear D. Per germline, CDR1 LNHDA and CDR2 SQIVND (reference sequence). Trimming stripped 5 bases from V and 5 bases from J, with 15 bases between. This CDR3 has 14 residues. The CDR3 DNA is TGTGCCAGTAGTCGACTTTTCCCCGGAACTGAAGCTTTCTTT. It encodes CASSRLFPGTEAFF.